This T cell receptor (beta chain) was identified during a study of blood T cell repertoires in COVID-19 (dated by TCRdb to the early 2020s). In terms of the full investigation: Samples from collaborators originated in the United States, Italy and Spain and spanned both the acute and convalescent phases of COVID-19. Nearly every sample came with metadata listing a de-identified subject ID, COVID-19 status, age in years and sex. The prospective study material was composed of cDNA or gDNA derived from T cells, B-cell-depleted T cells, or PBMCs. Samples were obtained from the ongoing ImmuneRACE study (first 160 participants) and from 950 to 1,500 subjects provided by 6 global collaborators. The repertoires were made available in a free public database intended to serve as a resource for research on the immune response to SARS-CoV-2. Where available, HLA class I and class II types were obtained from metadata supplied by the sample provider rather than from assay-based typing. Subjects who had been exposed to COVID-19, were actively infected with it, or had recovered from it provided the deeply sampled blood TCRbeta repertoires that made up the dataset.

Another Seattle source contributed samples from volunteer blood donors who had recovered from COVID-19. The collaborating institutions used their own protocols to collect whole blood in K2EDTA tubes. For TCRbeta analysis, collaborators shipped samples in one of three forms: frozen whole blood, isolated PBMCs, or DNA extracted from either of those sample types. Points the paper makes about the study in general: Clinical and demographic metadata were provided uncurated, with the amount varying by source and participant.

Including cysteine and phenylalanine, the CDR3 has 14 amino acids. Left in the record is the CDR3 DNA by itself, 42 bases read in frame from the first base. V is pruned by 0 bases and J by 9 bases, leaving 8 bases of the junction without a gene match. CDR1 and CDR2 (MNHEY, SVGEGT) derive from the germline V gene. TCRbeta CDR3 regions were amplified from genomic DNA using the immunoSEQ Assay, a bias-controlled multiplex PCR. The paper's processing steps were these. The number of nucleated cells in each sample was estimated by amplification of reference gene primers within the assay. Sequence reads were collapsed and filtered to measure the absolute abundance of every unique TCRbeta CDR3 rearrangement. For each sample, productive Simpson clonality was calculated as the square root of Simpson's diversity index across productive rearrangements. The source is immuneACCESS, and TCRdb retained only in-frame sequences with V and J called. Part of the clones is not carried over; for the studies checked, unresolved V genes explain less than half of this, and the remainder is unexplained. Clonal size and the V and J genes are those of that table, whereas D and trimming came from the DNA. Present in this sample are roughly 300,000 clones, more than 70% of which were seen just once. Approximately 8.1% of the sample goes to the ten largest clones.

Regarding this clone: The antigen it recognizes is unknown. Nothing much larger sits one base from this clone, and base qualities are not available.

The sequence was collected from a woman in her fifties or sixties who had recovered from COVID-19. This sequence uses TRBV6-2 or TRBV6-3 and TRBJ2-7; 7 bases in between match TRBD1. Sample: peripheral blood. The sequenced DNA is TGTGCCAGCAGTTACTCTCCGACAGGGTTACGGCAGTACTTC. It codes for CASSYSPTGLRQYF.